This TCR beta chain derives from a study of cytomegalovirus exposure and HLA in healthy donors. CDR1 and CDR2 from the germline V gene are SGHRS and YFSETQ. CDR3 size: 13 residues. Trimming left V 3 bases short and J 5 bases short, with 11 bases between. The primer mix had 60 Vbeta and 13 Jbeta primers. This table comes from immunoSEQ multiplex PCR, and its TCRdb copy is limited to in-frame clones, with some not included. Counted here are 100,000 or so clones, roughly four fifths occurring once; the ten biggest clones make up 12% to 15%. Sequencing was performed on PBMCs. The receptor was isolated from a male donor in good health and CMV-seropositive. The rearrangement links TRBV5-1 to TRBJ2-5; tentatively, D is TRBD1 (5 bases). The CDR3 loop reads CASSSRVGETQYF. The CDR3 DNA sequence: TGCGCCAGCAGCTCCAGGGTTGGGGAGACCCAGTACTTC.